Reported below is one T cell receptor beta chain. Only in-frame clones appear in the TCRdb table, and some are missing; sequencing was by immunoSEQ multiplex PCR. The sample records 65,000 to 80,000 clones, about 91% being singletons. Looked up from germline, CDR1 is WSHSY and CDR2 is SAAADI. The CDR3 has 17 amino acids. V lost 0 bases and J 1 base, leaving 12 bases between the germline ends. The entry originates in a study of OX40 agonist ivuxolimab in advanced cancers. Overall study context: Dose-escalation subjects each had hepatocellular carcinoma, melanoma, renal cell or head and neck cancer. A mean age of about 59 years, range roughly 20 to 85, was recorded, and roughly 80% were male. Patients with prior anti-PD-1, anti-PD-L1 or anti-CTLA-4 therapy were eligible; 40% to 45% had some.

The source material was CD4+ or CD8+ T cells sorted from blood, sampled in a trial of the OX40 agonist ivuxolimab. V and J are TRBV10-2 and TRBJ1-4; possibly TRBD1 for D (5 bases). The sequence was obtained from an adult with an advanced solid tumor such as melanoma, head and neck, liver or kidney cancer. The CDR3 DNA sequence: TGCGCCAGCAGTGAGTCGACGGGGGGGAGAACTAATGAAAAACTGTTTTTT. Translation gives CASSESTGGRTNEKLFF.